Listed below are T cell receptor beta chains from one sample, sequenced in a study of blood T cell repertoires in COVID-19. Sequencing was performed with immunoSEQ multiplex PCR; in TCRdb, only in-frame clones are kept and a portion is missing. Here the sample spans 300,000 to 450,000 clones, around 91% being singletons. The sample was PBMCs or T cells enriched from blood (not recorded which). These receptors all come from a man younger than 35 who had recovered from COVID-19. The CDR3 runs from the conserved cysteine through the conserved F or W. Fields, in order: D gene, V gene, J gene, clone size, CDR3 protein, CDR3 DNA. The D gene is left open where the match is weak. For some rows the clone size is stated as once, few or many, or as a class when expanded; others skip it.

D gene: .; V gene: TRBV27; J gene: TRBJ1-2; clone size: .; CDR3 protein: CASSLSGGAGYTF; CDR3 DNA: TGTGCCAGCAGTTTATCGGGGGGTGCTGGCTACACCTTC
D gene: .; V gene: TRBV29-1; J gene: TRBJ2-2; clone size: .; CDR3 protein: CSVAQNTGELFF; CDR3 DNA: TGCAGCGTTGCCCAGAACACCGGGGAGCTGTTTTTT
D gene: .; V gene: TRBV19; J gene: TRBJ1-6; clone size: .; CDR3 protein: CASTESGLLSPLHF; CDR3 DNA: TGTGCCAGTACCGAATCGGGACTACTCTCACCCCTCCACTTT
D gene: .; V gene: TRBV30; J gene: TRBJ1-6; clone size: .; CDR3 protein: CAWSWVRDYNSPLHF; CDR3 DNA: TGTGCCTGGAGCTGGGTCCGGGACTATAATTCACCCCTCCACTTT
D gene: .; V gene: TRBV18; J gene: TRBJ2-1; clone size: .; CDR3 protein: CASSQSSVSHNEQFF; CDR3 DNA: TGTGCCAGCTCACAATCTAGCGTTTCCCACAATGAGCAGTTCTTC
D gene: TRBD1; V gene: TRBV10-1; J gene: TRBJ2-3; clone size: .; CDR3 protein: CASSERDRAFTDTQYF; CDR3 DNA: TGCGCCAGCAGTGAGCGGGACAGGGCGTTTACAGATACGCAGTATTTT
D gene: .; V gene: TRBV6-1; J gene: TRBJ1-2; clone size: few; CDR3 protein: CASSEAEQGGYTF; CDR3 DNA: TGTGCCAGCAGTGAAGCAGAACAGGGTGGCTACACCTTC
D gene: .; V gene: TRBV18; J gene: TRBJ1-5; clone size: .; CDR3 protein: CANSQGSNQPQHF; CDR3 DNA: TGTGCCAATTCACAGGGAAGCAATCAGCCCCAGCATTTT
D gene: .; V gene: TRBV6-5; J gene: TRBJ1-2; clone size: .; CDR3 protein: CASSSAGLGYTF; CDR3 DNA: TGTGCCAGCAGTTCAGCGGGCCTTGGCTACACCTTC
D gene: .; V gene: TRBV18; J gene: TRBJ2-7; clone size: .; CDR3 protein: CASSPQGLYEQYF; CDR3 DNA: TGTGCCAGCTCACCACAGGGGTTGTACGAGCAGTACTTC
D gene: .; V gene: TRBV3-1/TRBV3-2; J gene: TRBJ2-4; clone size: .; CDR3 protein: CASSQGPYRADIQYF; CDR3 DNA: TGTGCCAGCAGCCAAGGCCCCTACAGGGCAGACATTCAGTACTTC
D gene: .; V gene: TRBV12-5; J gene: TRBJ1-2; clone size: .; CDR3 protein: CASGLARGGSYTF; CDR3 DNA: TGTGCTAGTGGTTTGGCCCGAGGAGGGTCCTACACCTTC
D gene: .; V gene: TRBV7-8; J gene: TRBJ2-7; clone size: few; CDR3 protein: CASSLGGTYEQYF; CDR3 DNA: TGTGCCAGCAGCTTAGGTGGCACCTACGAGCAGTACTTC
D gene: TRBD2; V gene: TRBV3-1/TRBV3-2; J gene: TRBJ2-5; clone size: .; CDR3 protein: CASSQEGTSWAQYF; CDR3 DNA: TGTGCCAGCAGCCAAGAAGGGACTAGCTGGGCCCAGTACTTC
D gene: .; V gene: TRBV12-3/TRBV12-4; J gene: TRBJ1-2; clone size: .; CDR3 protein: CASREGYYGYTF; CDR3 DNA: TGTGCCAGCAGAGAGGGTTACTATGGCTACACCTTC
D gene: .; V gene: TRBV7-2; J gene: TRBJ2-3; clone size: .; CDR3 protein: CASSLQSGGDTQYF; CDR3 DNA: TGTGCCAGCAGCTTACAGTCAGGGGGGGATACGCAGTATTTT
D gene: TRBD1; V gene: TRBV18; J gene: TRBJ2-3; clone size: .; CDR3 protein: CASSPQAGTGLHTQYF; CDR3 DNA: TGTGCCAGCTCACCCCAAGCCGGGACAGGGCTTCATACGCAGTATTTT
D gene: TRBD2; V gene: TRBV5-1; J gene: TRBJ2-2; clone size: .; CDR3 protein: CASSVGGANTGELFF; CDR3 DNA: TGCGCCAGCAGTGTGGGGGGGGCGAACACCGGGGAGCTGTTTTTT
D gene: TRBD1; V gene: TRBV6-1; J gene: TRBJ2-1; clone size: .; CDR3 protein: CASSEVTGGSYNEQFF; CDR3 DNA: TGTGCCAGCAGTGAAGTTACAGGGGGGTCCTACAATGAGCAGTTCTTC
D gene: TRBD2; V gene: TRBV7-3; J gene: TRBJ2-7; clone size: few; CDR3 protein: CASSLLAGDYEQYF; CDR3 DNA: TGTGCCAGCAGCCTCCTAGCGGGAGACTACGAGCAGTACTTC
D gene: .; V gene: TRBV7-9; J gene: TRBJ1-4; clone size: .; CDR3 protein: CASSLAGSDEKLFF; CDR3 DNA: TGTGCCAGCAGCTTAGCAGGGAGTGATGAAAAACTGTTTTTT
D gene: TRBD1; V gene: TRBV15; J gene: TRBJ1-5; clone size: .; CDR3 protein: CATSRAGTGDQPQHF; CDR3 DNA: TGTGCCACCAGCCGGGCAGGGACAGGGGATCAGCCCCAGCATTTT
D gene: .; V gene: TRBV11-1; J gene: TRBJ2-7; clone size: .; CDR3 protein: CASSPGGDEQYF; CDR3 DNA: TGTGCCAGCAGCCCCGGTGGTGACGAGCAGTACTTC
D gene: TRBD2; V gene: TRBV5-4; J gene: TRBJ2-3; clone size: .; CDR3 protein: CASSPRGLASDTQYF; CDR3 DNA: TGTGCCAGCAGCCCGAGGGGACTAGCGTCAGATACGCAGTATTTT
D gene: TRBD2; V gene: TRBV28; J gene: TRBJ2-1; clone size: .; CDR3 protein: CASSPGPASGYNEQFF; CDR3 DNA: TGTGCCAGCAGTCCCGGGCCGGCTAGCGGATACAATGAGCAGTTCTTC
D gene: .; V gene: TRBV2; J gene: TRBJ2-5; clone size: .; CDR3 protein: CASSDGFQETQYF; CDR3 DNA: TGTGCCAGCAGTGACGGTTTCCAAGAGACCCAGTACTTC
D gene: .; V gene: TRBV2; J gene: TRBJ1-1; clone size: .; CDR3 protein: CASSGTPRGNTEAFF; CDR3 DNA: TGTGCCAGCAGTGGGACACCTAGGGGGAACACTGAAGCTTTCTTT
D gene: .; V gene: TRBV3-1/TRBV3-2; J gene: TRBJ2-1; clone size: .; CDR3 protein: CASSRLPRNEQFF; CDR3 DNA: TGTGCCAGCAGCCGACTCCCGCGTAATGAGCAGTTCTTC
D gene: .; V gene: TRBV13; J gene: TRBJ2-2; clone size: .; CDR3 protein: CASRARGNTGELFF; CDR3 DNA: TGTGCCAGCAGGGCCAGAGGAAACACCGGGGAGCTGTTTTTT
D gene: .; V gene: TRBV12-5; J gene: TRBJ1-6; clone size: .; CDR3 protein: CASAAGLNSPLHF; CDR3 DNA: TGTGCTAGTGCGGCGGGCCTTAATTCACCCCTCCACTTT
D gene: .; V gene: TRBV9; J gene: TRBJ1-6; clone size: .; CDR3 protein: CASSQTGLNNSPLHF; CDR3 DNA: TGTGCCAGTAGTCAGACGGGGTTGAATAATTCACCCCTCCACTTT
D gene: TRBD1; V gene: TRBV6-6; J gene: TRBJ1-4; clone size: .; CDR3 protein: CASSYGWTGGNEKLFF; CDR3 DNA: TGTGCCAGCAGTTACGGGTGGACAGGGGGTAATGAAAAACTGTTTTTT
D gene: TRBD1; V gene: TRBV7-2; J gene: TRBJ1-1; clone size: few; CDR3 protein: CASSLGATGTEAFF; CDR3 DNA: TGTGCCAGCAGCTTAGGGGCGACAGGGACTGAAGCTTTCTTT
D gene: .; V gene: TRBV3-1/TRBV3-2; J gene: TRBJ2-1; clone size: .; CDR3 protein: CASSQLSGTQQFF; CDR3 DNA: TGTGCCAGCAGCCAACTCTCCGGGACTCAGCAGTTCTTC
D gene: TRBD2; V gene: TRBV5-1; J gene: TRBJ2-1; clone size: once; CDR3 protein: CASSLTSLAAYNEQFF; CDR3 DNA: TGCGCCAGCAGCTTAACCTCACTAGCGGCTTACAATGAGCAGTTCTTC
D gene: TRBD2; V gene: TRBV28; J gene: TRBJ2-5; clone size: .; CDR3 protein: CASISGGETQYF; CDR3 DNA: TGTGCCAGCATTTCGGGGGGGGAGACCCAGTACTTC
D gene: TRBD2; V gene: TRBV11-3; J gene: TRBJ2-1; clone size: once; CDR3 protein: CASSLGISGGINEQFF; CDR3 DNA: TGTGCCAGCAGCTTAGGGATTAGCGGGGGGATCAATGAGCAGTTCTTC
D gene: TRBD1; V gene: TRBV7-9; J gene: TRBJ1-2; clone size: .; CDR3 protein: CASSSTGADYGYTF; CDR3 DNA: TGTGCCAGCAGCTCGACAGGGGCTGACTATGGCTACACCTTC
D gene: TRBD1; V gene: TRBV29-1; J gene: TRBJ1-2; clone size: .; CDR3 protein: CSVELQTGDGYTF; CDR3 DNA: TGCAGCGTTGAATTACAGACAGGGGATGGCTACACCTTC
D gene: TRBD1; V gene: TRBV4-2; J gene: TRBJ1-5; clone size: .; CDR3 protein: CASSQDRWNQPQHF; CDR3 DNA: TGTGCCAGCAGCCAGGACAGGTGGAATCAGCCCCAGCATTTT
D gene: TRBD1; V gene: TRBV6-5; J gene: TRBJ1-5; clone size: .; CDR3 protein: CASSSGDSGNQPQHF; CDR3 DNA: TGTGCCAGCAGCTCCGGGGACAGCGGCAATCAGCCCCAGCATTTT
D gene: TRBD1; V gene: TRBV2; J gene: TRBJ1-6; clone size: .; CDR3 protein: CASSAMGQGNSPLHF; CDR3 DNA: TGTGCCAGCAGCGCAATGGGACAGGGTAATTCACCCCTCCACTTT